This T cell receptor (beta chain) was recorded in a study of T cell changes during pregnancy in multiple sclerosis. Produced via immunoSEQ multiplex PCR; TCRdb's table is partial and in-frame only. Here the sample spans tens of thousands of clones, 85% to 95% being singletons. The sequencing here drew on peripheral blood, taken in the first trimester of pregnancy. The receptor was isolated from a female donor in good health, enrolled as a control in a pregnancy study.

CDR3 region: CASSLFSGTEAFF. The CDR3 DNA is TGTGCCAGCAGCTTATTCTCCGGGACTGAAGCTTTCTTT. V usage is TRBV7-8 and J usage is TRBJ1-1; D ambiguous. CDR1 is SGHVS and CDR2 is FQNEAQ in the germline V gene. The V and J ends lost 2 bases and 5 bases respectively, with 9 bases between them. There are 13 residues in the CDR3.